These 10 T cell receptor beta chains share one sample of origin, sequenced in a study of T cell changes during pregnancy in multiple sclerosis. Here immunoSEQ multiplex PCR was the method, and the copy in TCRdb shows in-frame clones only, minus some. The repertoire holds approximately 92,000 clones, with 90% to 95% as singletons. The starting material was peripheral blood, obtained after pregnancy. These receptors all stem from a female donor with multiple sclerosis, enrolled in a pregnancy study.

The chain is built from TRBV5-5 and TRBJ2-2; D ambiguous. The length of the CDR3 is 14 residues. The V gene's germline CDR1 is SGHKS and CDR2 YYEKEE (reference sequence). V lost 2 bases to trimming and J lost 1 base, with 6 bases between them. CDR3 sequence (DNA): TGTGCCAGCAGCTTTGCAGTGAACACCGGGGAGCTGTTTTTT. Protein: CASSFAVNTGELFF.

This chain links TRBV2 with TRBJ1-2; the D gene is possibly TRBD1 (5 bases). The CDR3 is 12 residues long. The V gene lost 8 bases and the J gene lost 3 bases, with 10 bases spanning the gap. Germline CDR1 is SNHLY and CDR2 is FYNNEI. The CDR3 region has the DNA TGTGCCAGCCTTGCAGGGTACTATGGCTACACCTTC. Translated, it gives CASLAGYYGYTF.

The genes are TRBV28 and TRBJ1-4, with 9 bases lining up with TRBD1. V lost 5 bases to trimming and J lost 6 bases; unmatched junction nucleotides: 7. In germline, CDR1 is MDHEN, CDR2 SYDVKM. The CDR3 sequence is 15 residues long. CDR3 sequence (DNA): TGTGCCAGCAGTAGTGTGGGGACAGGGCATGAAAAACTGTTTTTT. Protein sequence: CASSSVGTGHEKLFF.

J is TRBJ2-7 and V is TRBV2; 7 bases agree with TRBD1. The trim removed 4 bases at V and 4 bases at J, leaving 4 bases unmatched. Germline V gene lookup returns CDR1 SNHLY and CDR2 FYNNEI. There are 13 residues in the CDR3. The CDR3 sequence: CASSGSRGYEQYF. The CDR3 region has the DNA TGTGCCAGCAGTGGTAGCAGGGGGTACGAGCAGTACTTC.

The chain recombines TRBV7-9 with TRBJ1-2; D unclear. The CDR3 consists of 15 residues. Germline CDR1 and CDR2: SEHNR and FQNEAQ (reference sequence). V lost 4 bases and J lost 4, with 16 bases in between. The CDR3 region has the DNA TGTGCCAGCAGCTCTGTGGGCGCGCGGGGCTATGGCTACACCTTC. It is translated as CASSSVGARGYGYTF.

This clone was seen only once. The chain couples TRBV28 to TRBJ2-7, with 9 bases matching TRBD1. This CDR3 spans 14 amino acids. With V trimmed by 7 bases and J by 2 bases, 6 bases remained unmatched. Per the germline V gene, CDR1 is MDHEN and CDR2 is SYDVKM. CDR3 bases: TGTGCCAGCATGACAGGGGGGGGACCCTACGAGCAGTACTTC. As protein: CASMTGGGPYEQYF.

The table lists this clone with a count of one. This chain connects TRBV5-5 to TRBJ2-1; TRBD1 is a possible D gene (6 bases). V was pared by 3 bases and J by 8 bases, with 15 bases between. The germline gives CDR1 SGHKS, CDR2 YYEKEE (reference sequence). The CDR3 is 14 amino acids. CDR3 amino acids: CASSWAGEFDEQFF. In DNA, the CDR3 is TGTGCCAGCAGCTGGGCAGGGGAGTTTGATGAGCAGTTCTTC.

This sequence joins TRBV19 and TRBJ1-1; D gene unclear. Germline V gene data show CDR1 as LNHDA and CDR2 as SQIVND (reference sequence). V lost 6 bases and J 0 bases, leaving 5 bases between the germline ends. This CDR3 has 12 residues. This chain's CDR3 is CASRNMNTEAFF. DNA of the CDR3: TGTGCCAGTAGAAACATGAACACTGAAGCTTTCTTT.

This clone was seen once. The CDR3 protein is CASTTHGRGQTEAFF. The CDR3 region has the DNA TGTGCCAGCACGACCCACGGTAGGGGGCAGACTGAAGCTTTCTTT. V is TRBV28 and J is TRBJ1-1; 7 nucleotides align to TRBD1. Germline trimming cut 7 bases from V and 5 bases from J; bases unmatched to any gene: 13. This CDR3 contains 15 residues. Looked up from germline, CDR1 is MDHEN and CDR2 is SYDVKM.

The genes are TRBV5-1 and TRBJ2-3; 11 nucleotides line up with TRBD2. The CDR3 loop spans 16 amino acids. Germline assignment: CDR1 SGHRS and CDR2 YFSETQ. The ends lost 4 bases at V and 4 bases at J; junction bases unmatched: 8. The CDR3 coding sequence is TGCGCCAGCAGCCCCCCTTTAGCGGGAGGGGCAGATACGCAGTATTTT. This translates into CASSPPLAGGADTQYF. The full variable domain, with the rest looked up from reference TRBV5-1 and TRBJ2-3, is KAGVTQTPRYLIKTRGQQVTLSCSPISGHRSVSWYQQTPGQGLQFLFEYFSETQRNKGNFPGRFSGRQFSNSRSEMNVSTLELGDSALYLCASSPPLAGGADTQYFGPGTRLTVL.